This T cell receptor (beta chain) appears in the sequencing data of a study of molecular identifiers for immune sequencing clone quantification. Using a CD8+CD4-CCR7+CD45RA+ phenotype, naive CD8 T cells were sorted. This clonotype was counted ten times or more. The CDR3 has 12 residues. Trimming cost V 6 bases and J 8 bases, with 10 bases left between them. With listed TCR primers and previously described methods, bulk TCR libraries were prepared. TCRdb reprocessed the PCR reads via MiXCR and lists one record per CDR3 protein. The repertoire holds about 640,000 distinct CDR3 sequences, with about 20% as singletons.

The specimen sequenced was naive CD8+ T cells from blood, with Jurkat cell RNA spiked in. Stated subset: FACS-sorted CD8+CD4-CCR7+CD45RA+ naive T cells. The V and J genes are TRBV12-3 or TRBV12-4 and TRBJ1-4; D may be TRBD1 (5 bases). The origin of this receptor is a human donor in good health. Some libraries in this study had Jurkat cell RNA spiked in. This CDR3 is CASSGTSEKLFF. The DNA of the CDR3 is TGTGCCAGCAGCGGGACCAGCGAAAAACTGTTTTTT.